This T cell receptor (beta chain) originates from a study of shared clonotypes between healthy human individuals. The CDR3 has 13 amino acids. Trimming stripped 3 bases from V and 7 bases from J, with 11 bases between. Germline CDR1 SGHAT, CDR2 FQNNGV. This table comes from immunoSEQ multiplex PCR, and its TCRdb copy is limited to in-frame clones, with some not included. The sample records roughly 95,000 clones, approximately 51% being singletons. This sequence was found in a woman in her thirties or forties in good health. Some clones in this sample may be carry-over from other donors' samples. Source material: PBMCs. The gene calls are TRBV11-2 and TRBJ2-3; D call uncertain. CDR3 sequence (DNA): TGTGCCAGCAGCTTCTCCGACTCCTATACGCAGTATTTT. Amino acids: CASSFSDSYTQYF.